This passage covers 30 T cell receptor beta chains from one sample sequenced in a study of blood T cell repertoires in COVID-19. Clones were sequenced by immunoSEQ multiplex PCR, and TCRdb holds only the in-frame ones, with some missing. The sample yields under 300,000 clones, 84% seen once. The sequencing input was peripheral blood. The receptors shown here come from a woman aged 40 to 55 who had recovered from COVID-19.

This rearrangement joins TRBV4-1 to TRBJ1-5; D gene unclear. V shed 1 base and J shed 7 bases, with 14 bases lying between them. Germline values: CDR1 MGHRA, CDR2 YSYEKL. The CDR3 sequence is 15 residues long. CDR3 nucleotides: TGCGCCAGCAGCCAAGTAATAACCGGGATCCAGCCCCAGCATTTT. It encodes CASSQVITGIQPQHF.

This clone came up once. The V gene is TRBV5-1, the J gene TRBJ2-1; 7 bases agree with TRBD1. With 7 bases clipped from V and 0 bases from J, the junction kept 7 bases outside the gene matches. From germline, CDR1 is SGHRS and CDR2 YFSETQ. CDR3 length equals 15 residues. CDR3 residues: CASHGDSSSYNEQFF. The CDR3 region has the DNA TGCGCCAGCCACGGGGACAGTAGCTCCTACAATGAGCAGTTCTTC. Combining the CDR3 with reference TRBV5-1 and TRBJ2-1 gives the whole variable domain KAGVTQTPRYLIKTRGQQVTLSCSPISGHRSVSWYQQTPGQGLQFLFEYFSETQRNKGNFPGRFSGRQFSNSRSEMNVSTLELGDSALYLCASHGDSSSYNEQFFGPGTRLTVL.

With respect to this clone: Other nucleotide sequences from this sample produce the same CDR3. This rearrangement joins TRBV2 to TRBJ2-7, with a possible D match to TRBD1 (5 bases). Trimming shortened V by 3 bases and J by 5 bases, and 8 bases separated the two germline ends. The CDR3 is 12 amino acids. CDR1 SNHLY and CDR2 FYNNEI come from the germline V gene. The CDR3 region is CASSDTGNEQYF. CDR3 in DNA: TGTGCCAGCAGTGATACAGGAAACGAGCAGTACTTC.

The gene calls are TRBV7-8 and TRBJ2-7; 9 bases are a match to TRBD1. The J segment lost 3 bases and the V segment lost 0 bases, leaving 3 bases of the junction unmatched. CDR3 length equals 15 residues. From germline, CDR1 is SGHVS and CDR2 FQNEAQ. CDR3 in DNA: TGTGCCAGCAGCTTAGCTTCGGGACAGGGCTACGAGCAGTACTTC. Protein product: CASSLASGQGYEQYF.

This clone occurred once. This CDR3 is CAWRQAALTDTQYF. CDR3 nucleotide sequence: TGTGCCTGGAGACAAGCGGCACTCACAGATACGCAGTATTTT. The chain recombines TRBV30 with TRBJ2-3; D is perhaps TRBD2 (5 bases). Germline V gene sequence: CDR1 GTSNPN, CDR2 SVGIG (reference sequence). With 3 bases removed from V and 2 bases from J, the gap between germline ends came to 12 bases. CDR3 length: 14 residues. The whole variable domain, remainder taken from reference TRBV30 and TRBJ2-3, is SQTIHQWPATLVQPVGSPLSLECTVEGTSNPNLYWYRQAAGRGLQLLFYSVGIGQISSEVPQNLSASRPQDRQFILSSKKLLLSDSGFYLCAWRQAALTDTQYFGPGTRLTVL.

This chain uses TRBV7-3 with TRBJ2-7, with 9 bases identical to TRBD1. CDR1 SGHTA and CDR2 FQGTGA come from the germline V gene. This CDR3 has 15 residues. After removal of 5 bases from V and 5 bases from J, the junction contained 10 bases not matched to a gene. The CDR3 bases are TGTGCCAGCAGCCAGGGACAGGGTAATTTTAACGAGCAGTACTTC. Protein sequence: CASSQGQGNFNEQYF.

The V and J genes are TRBV5-1 and TRBJ1-4; D perhaps matches TRBD1 (5 bases). This CDR3 contains 16 residues. Between the trimmed V and J ends, which lost 4 bases and 0 bases, there was a span of 13 bases. Germline V gene lookup returns CDR1 SGHRS and CDR2 YFSETQ. CDR3 residues: CASSPGGVTTNEKLFF. CDR3 in DNA: TGCGCCAGCAGCCCCGGAGGGGTCACAACTAATGAAAAACTGTTTTTT.

The V call is TRBV24-1, the J call TRBJ1-4; D remains ambiguous. In germline, CDR1 is KGHDR, CDR2 SFDVKD. V gave up 4 bases and J gave up 7 bases, with 6 bases separating them. CDR3 length equals 12 residues. The DNA for the CDR3 is TGTGCCACCAGTGAGACTGGTGAAAAACTGTTTTTT. Its translation: CATSETGEKLFF.

The V and J genes are TRBV30 and TRBJ2-2, with D possibly matching TRBD2 (6 bases). The V and J ends lost 3 bases and 6 bases respectively, with 11 bases between them. Looked up from germline, CDR1 is GTSNPN and CDR2 is SVGIG (reference sequence). The CDR3 consists of 13 residues. This CDR3 reads CAWRLASAGELFF. DNA of the CDR3: TGTGCCTGGAGACTAGCCTCGGCCGGGGAGCTGTTTTTT. Variable domain in full (rest from reference TRBV30 and TRBJ2-2): SQTIHQWPATLVQPVGSPLSLECTVEGTSNPNLYWYRQAAGRGLQLLFYSVGIGQISSEVPQNLSASRPQDRQFILSSKKLLLSDSGFYLCAWRLASAGELFFGEGSRLTVL.

V is TRBV6-5 and J is TRBJ1-5, with a possible D match to TRBD1 (6 bases). Germline V gene lookup returns CDR1 MNHEY and CDR2 SVGAGI. The V gene lost 0 bases and the J gene lost 10 bases, with 10 bases spanning the gap. This CDR3 comprises 13 residues. The CDR3, as DNA: TGTGCCAGCAGTTACTCGAACAGGGACCCCCAGCATTTT. Protein product: CASSYSNRDPQHF.

The chain joins TRBV5-4 to TRBJ1-4; 7 bases map to TRBD1. CDR1 and CDR2 from the germline V gene are SGHNT and YYREEE (reference sequence). The CDR3 sequence is 15 residues long. Losses at the gene ends were 4 bases for V and 8 bases for J; bases not matched to a gene: 11. CDR3 DNA sequence: TGTGCCAGCAGCCGGGACCAAGGCAGGGGGGAAAAACTGTTTTTT. It yields the protein CASSRDQGRGEKLFF.

The rearrangement uses TRBV4-1 and TRBJ1-2; 7 positions match TRBD1. Trimming at V came to 2 bases and at J to 2 bases, leaving 11 bases not matched to a gene. This CDR3 region has 17 residues. Germline lookup yields CDR1 MGHRA and CDR2 YSYEKL. For the CDR3, the DNA is TGCGCCAGCAGCCAATTACAGGGGTTCTTGGGAAACTATGGCTACACCTTC. Translating it yields CASSQLQGFLGNYGYTF.

This clone has just one count. The chain carries TRBV5-1 and TRBJ2-3; TRBD1 matches at 9 bases. Trimming removed 4 bases from V and 3 bases from J; junction bases left unmatched: 9. The germline CDR1 and CDR2 sequences are SGHRS and YFSETQ. The CDR3 has 16 amino acids. In nucleotides, the CDR3 is TGCGCCAGCAGCCGTTGGACAGGGGAGGGGACAGATACGCAGTATTTT. Translated: CASSRWTGEGTDTQYF.

The rearrangement links TRBV7-9 to TRBJ2-7, with a weak D call TRBD1 (6 bases). Trimming shortened V by 5 bases and J by 0 bases, and 11 bases separated the two germline ends. Germline CDR1 SEHNR, CDR2 FQNEAQ (reference sequence). The CDR3 has 14 amino acids. This chain's CDR3 is CASSGGQSSYEQYF. The CDR3 bases are TGTGCCAGCAGCGGAGGACAGTCCTCCTACGAGCAGTACTTC. Drawing the rest from reference TRBV7-9 and TRBJ2-7, the complete variable domain is DTGVSQNPRHKITKRGQNVTFRCDPISEHNRLYWYRQTLGQGPEFLTYFQNEAQLEKSRLLSDRFSAERPKGSFSTLEIQRTEQGDSAMYLCASSGGQSSYEQYFGPGTRLTVT.

V usage is TRBV6-6 and J usage is TRBJ2-7; 10 bases map to TRBD1. CDR1 is MNHNY and CDR2 is SVGAGI in the germline V gene (reference sequence). Trimming took 7 bases from V and 1 from J; bases not matched to a gene: 4. The CDR3 is 14 amino acids. This chain's CDR3 is CASTRTGGSYEQYF. The CDR3 DNA is TGTGCCAGCACCCGGACAGGGGGTTCCTACGAGCAGTACTTC.

This clone was counted a single time. The chain couples TRBV5-1 to TRBJ2-7; 9 bases match TRBD1. Germline V gives CDR1 SGHRS, CDR2 YFSETQ. The length of the CDR3 is 14 residues. J was trimmed by 3 bases and V by 5 bases; bases with no gene match: 6. The CDR3 reads CASRDRGVGYEQYF. As DNA, the CDR3 is TGCGCCAGCAGAGACAGGGGGGTCGGCTACGAGCAGTACTTC.

V gene TRBV6-4 combines with J gene TRBJ2-1, with TRBD1 matching 8 bases. CDR1 MRHNA and CDR2 SNTAGT come from the germline V gene. The CDR3 extends over 20 amino acids. Trimming at V came to 0 bases and at J to 0 bases, leaving 13 bases not matched to a gene. CDR3 sequence: CASSDSMAGRGLSSYNEQFF. The CDR3 coding sequence is TGTGCCAGCAGTGACTCGATGGCCGGCAGGGGGCTTAGCTCCTACAATGAGCAGTTCTTC.

The chain has TRBV19 and TRBJ2-7; D unresolved. V lost 5 bases and J 3 bases, leaving 8 bases between the germline ends. The length of the CDR3 is 12 residues. Looked up from germline, CDR1 is LNHDA and CDR2 is SQIVND (reference sequence). CDR3 sequence: CASSLSGYEQYF. In DNA form, the CDR3 reads TGTGCCAGTAGTCTGTCGGGCTACGAGCAGTACTTC.

The V and J genes are TRBV28 and TRBJ2-7, with D maybe TRBD1 (6 bases). CDR3 length: 18 residues. V dropped 1 base and J dropped 3 bases, with 22 bases sitting between them. From germline, CDR1 is MDHEN and CDR2 SYDVKM. The CDR3 loop is CASSLSPAGTPTSYEQYF. In DNA, the CDR3 is TGTGCCAGCAGTTTATCTCCGGCAGGGACACCAACCAGCTACGAGCAGTACTTC.

The gene calls are TRBV4-2 and TRBJ2-3, with 10 positions matching TRBD2. The V gene end was trimmed by 6 bases and the J gene end by 4 bases; junction bases not matched to a gene: 7. The CDR3 is made up of 15 amino acids. CDR1 and CDR2 (germline): LGHNA, YNFKEQ. The CDR3 loop is CASRTTSGAADTQYF. CDR3 coding DNA: TGTGCCAGCAGAACTACTAGCGGGGCGGCAGATACGCAGTATTTT.

This chain connects TRBV27 to TRBJ1-5; TRBD1 matches 7 bases. Losses at the gene ends were 0 bases for V and 4 bases for J; bases not matched to a gene: 12. From germline, CDR1 is MNHEY and CDR2 SMNVEV (reference sequence). The CDR3 loop spans 18 amino acids. CDR3 DNA: TGTGCCAGCAGTTTATCCGGGGCAGGGGGAGGTTTTAATCAGCCCCAGCATTTT. Translated, it gives CASSLSGAGGGFNQPQHF.

The CDR3 DNA sequence: TGTGCCAGCAGCATGGGACTAGCGGGGACCTACGAGCAGTACTTC. Translating it yields CASSMGLAGTYEQYF. V gene TRBV4-2 combines with J gene TRBJ2-7, with 13 nucleotides matching TRBD2. This CDR3 contains 15 residues. Germline V gene data show CDR1 as LGHNA and CDR2 as YNFKEQ. Trimming removed 5 bases from V and 2 bases from J; junction bases left unmatched: 3.

This sequence joins TRBV28 and TRBJ1-1, with TRBD1 matching over 8 bases. The V and J ends lost 8 bases and 8 bases, in that order; junction bases with no gene match: 10. Germline lookup yields CDR1 MDHEN and CDR2 SYDVKM. The CDR3 totals 13 residues. CDR3 DNA sequence: TGTGCCAGCGAAAGGGGGGACAGGCCCGAAGCTTTCTTT. This translates into CASERGDRPEAFF.

The chain is built from TRBV7-2 and TRBJ2-3; 8 bases are a match to TRBD1. The V gene end was trimmed by 2 bases and the J gene end by 5 bases; junction bases not matched to a gene: 9. Looked up from germline, CDR1 is SGHTA and CDR2 is FQGNSA. The CDR3 is made up of 16 amino acids. The CDR3 loop is CASSLRGRGQRDTQYF. Written as DNA, the CDR3 is TGTGCCAGCAGCTTAAGAGGCAGGGGGCAGAGAGATACGCAGTATTTT.

This chain links TRBV4-1 with TRBJ2-5, with D hard to call. From germline, CDR1 is MGHRA and CDR2 YSYEKL. The V and J ends lost 3 bases and 0 bases respectively, with 5 bases between them. The CDR3 covers 13 residues. For the CDR3, the DNA is TGCGCCAGCAGCCAGTCGTACCAAGAGACCCAGTACTTC. Translating gives CASSQSYQETQYF.

V usage is TRBV5-1 and J usage is TRBJ2-3; TRBD2 agrees at 10 bases. CDR1 and CDR2 (germline): SGHRS, YFSETQ. This CDR3 has 18 amino acids. The trim removed 0 bases at V and 2 bases at J, leaving 9 bases unmatched. The CDR3 loop reads CASSLAASGGPLTDTQYF. The DNA for the CDR3 is TGCGCCAGCAGCTTGGCGGCTAGCGGGGGTCCCCTCACAGATACGCAGTATTTT.

This clone was recorded only once. Its ends do not fully match the called genes, so a read error is possible. The CDR3 protein is CASSPVGDLRVWDF. In DNA, the CDR3 is TGCGCCAGCAGCCCGGTTGGGGACTTACGTGTTTGGGACTTC. The rearrangement links TRBV5-1 to TRBJ2-7; possibly TRBD2 for D (6 bases). This CDR3 region has 14 residues. The germline V gene has CDR1 SGHRS and CDR2 YFSETQ. The full variable domain, with the rest looked up from reference TRBV5-1 and TRBJ2-7, is KAGVTQTPRYLIKTRGQQVTLSCSPISGHRSVSWYQQTPGQGLQFLFEYFSETQRNKGNFPGRFSGRQFSNSRSEMNVSTLELGDSALYLCASSPVGDLRVWDFGPGTRLTVT.

This chain connects TRBV19 to TRBJ1-5; unclear D gene. CDR1 and CDR2 (germline): LNHDA, SQIVND (reference sequence). The V gene lost 3 bases and the J gene lost 0 bases, with 15 bases spanning the gap. The length of the CDR3 is 17 residues. CDR3 residues: CASSILIARFSNQPQHF. CDR3 nucleotide sequence: TGTGCCAGTAGTATTCTTATAGCCCGTTTTAGCAATCAGCCCCAGCATTTT.

This chain joins TRBV7-9 and TRBJ1-4, with 12 bases fitting TRBD1. The CDR3 is made up of 15 amino acids. The V gene end was trimmed by 5 bases and the J gene end by 8 bases; junction bases not matched to a gene: 6. Germline V gene lookup returns CDR1 SEHNR and CDR2 FQNEAQ (reference sequence). CDR3 residues: CASSGGTGGLEKLFF. The CDR3 region has the DNA TGTGCCAGCAGCGGCGGGACAGGGGGCTTAGAAAAACTGTTTTTT.

The chain joins TRBV2 to TRBJ2-3; 9 nucleotides match TRBD2. Trimming took 6 bases from V and 3 from J; bases not matched to a gene: 4. CDR1 is SNHLY and CDR2 is FYNNEI in the germline V gene. This CDR3 has 14 residues. CDR3 DNA: TGTGCCAGCAGGCTAGCGGGGTGGACAGATACGCAGTATTTT. Residues: CASRLAGWTDTQYF.